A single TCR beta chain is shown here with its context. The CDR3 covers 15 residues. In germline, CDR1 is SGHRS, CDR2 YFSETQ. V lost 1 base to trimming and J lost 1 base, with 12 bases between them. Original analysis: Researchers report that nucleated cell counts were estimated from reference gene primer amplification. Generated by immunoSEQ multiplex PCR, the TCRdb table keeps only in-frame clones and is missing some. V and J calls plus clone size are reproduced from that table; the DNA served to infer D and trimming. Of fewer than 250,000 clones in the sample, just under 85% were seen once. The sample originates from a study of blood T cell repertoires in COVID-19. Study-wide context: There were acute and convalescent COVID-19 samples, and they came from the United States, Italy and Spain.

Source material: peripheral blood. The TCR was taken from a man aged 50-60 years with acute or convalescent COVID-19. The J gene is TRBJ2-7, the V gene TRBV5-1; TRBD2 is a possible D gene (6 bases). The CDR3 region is CASSLRAGPSYEQYF. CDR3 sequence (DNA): TGCGCCAGCAGCTTGAGGGCGGGACCATCCTACGAGCAGTACTTC.